This T cell receptor beta chain stems from a study of T cell clones after liver transplantation. On the study more broadly: Post-transplant blood was tracked for graft-donor-reactive T cell clones identified in a pre-transplant mixed lymphocyte reaction. Blood was drawn pre-transplant, before withdrawal, and after full or failed withdrawal.

The germline V and J ends were trimmed by 5 bases and 1 base, with 11 bases remaining between them. CDR1 and CDR2 (germline): MNHEY, SMNVEV (reference sequence). There are 14 residues in the CDR3. Measured with immunoSEQ multiplex PCR; TCRdb has only the in-frame clones, and not every one. The table records tens of thousands of clones, roughly 70% of them present only once. The specimen was CD4+ T cells from blood, collected at the 22-month timepoint. V gene TRBV27 combines with J gene TRBJ2-5; D is perhaps TRBD1 (6 bases). The origin of this receptor is a human patient who received a liver transplant. The graft donor may account for some of the T cells. CDR3 in amino acids: CASSPRQVQETQYF. CDR3 sequence (DNA): TGTGCCAGCAGTCCCCGACAGGTCCAAGAGACCCAGTACTTC.